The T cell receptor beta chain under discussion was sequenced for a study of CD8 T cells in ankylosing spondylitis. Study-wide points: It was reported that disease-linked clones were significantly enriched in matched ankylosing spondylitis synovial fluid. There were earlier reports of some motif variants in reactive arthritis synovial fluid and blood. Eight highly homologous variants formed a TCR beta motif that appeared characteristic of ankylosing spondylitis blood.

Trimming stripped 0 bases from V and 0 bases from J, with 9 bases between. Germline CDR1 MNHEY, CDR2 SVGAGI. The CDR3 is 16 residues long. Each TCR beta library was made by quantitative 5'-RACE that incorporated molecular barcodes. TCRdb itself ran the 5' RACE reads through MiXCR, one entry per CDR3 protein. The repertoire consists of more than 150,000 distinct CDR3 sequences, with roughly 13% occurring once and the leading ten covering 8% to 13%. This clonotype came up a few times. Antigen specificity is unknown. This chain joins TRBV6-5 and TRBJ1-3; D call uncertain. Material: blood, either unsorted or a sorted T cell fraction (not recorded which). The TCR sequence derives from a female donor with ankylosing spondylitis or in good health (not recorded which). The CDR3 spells CASSYSRPSSGNTIYF. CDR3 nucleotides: TGTGCCAGCAGTTACTCGCGTCCCAGCTCTGGAAACACCATATATTTT.